This TCR beta chain comes out of a study of control samples from healthy donors and cancer patients. This clone was seen once. Germline CDR1 WSHSY, CDR2 SAAADI. The CDR3 is 12 amino acids. J lost 8 bases, V lost 4 bases, and 4 bases had no gene match. Profiling relied on immunoSEQ multiplex PCR, and the TCRdb table lists in-frame clones only, not all of them. The table lists some 160,000 clones, about 94% of them singletons, with under 8.5% in the top ten. The TCR originated in a woman aged 40 to 50 in good health. The gene calls are TRBV10-2 and TRBJ1-2, with 7 positions matching TRBD1. Source material: blood. CDR3 loop: CASSADRVGYTF. The CDR3 DNA sequence: TGCGCCAGCAGTGCCGACAGGGTAGGCTACACCTTC.